This record concerns one T cell receptor beta chain sequence. Its antigen is unidentified. The record originates from a study of post-analysis software for immune sequencing data. On the study more broadly: Clinical courses comprised relapsing-remitting, secondary progressive and progressive-relapsing multiple sclerosis. Study findings and constraints: Controls had significantly higher normalized Chao1 diversity than multiple sclerosis patients. TRBV5-6, TRBV5-1 and TRBV20-1 belonged to a set of roughly 5 TRBV segments that were more frequent in patients than controls. Co-batched samples clustered tightly together by F measure.

The authors incorporated unique molecular identifiers into the TCR beta cDNA libraries. Around 500,000 cDNA molecules were obtained from roughly 1 to 10 million T cells. TCRdb reprocessed the PCR reads with MiXCR, giving one entry per CDR3 protein. The data hold 380,000 or so distinct CDR3 sequences, with about a third observed a single time. The CDR3 sequence is 14 residues long. CDR1 is SGDLS and CDR2 is YYNGEE in the germline V gene. Deletions cut 2 bases from V and 2 bases from J, with 10 bases between. Sequencing was performed on blood. The receptor's source is a girl aged 5 to 17 with multiple sclerosis. The chain carries TRBV9 and TRBJ1-2, with D possibly TRBD1 on 6 matching bases. DNA of the CDR3: TGTGCCAGCAGCGTCGGGACACTGAACTATGGCTACACCTTC. Translation gives CASSVGTLNYGYTF.